This T cell receptor beta chain was identified in a study of blood T cell repertoires in COVID-19. CDR3 length: 14 residues. CDR1 and CDR2 (germline): LNHNV, YYDKDF (reference sequence). V lost 4 bases, J lost 7 bases, and 11 bases lay in between. This clone turned up a few times. Using immunoSEQ multiplex PCR, the repertoire was profiled, and TCRdb retains in-frame clones only, with some absent. The sample holds some 300,000 clones, about nine tenths seen once. The V and J genes are TRBV15 and TRBJ1-6, with D tentatively TRBD1 (6 bases). The sequence derives from a woman between 45 and 65 years old who had been exposed to COVID-19. The sequenced sample consisted of PBMCs or T cells enriched from blood (not recorded which). The CDR3 spells CATSTGTRNSPLHF. The CDR3 DNA reads TGTGCCACCAGCACCGGGACACGCAATTCACCCCTCCACTTT.